This T cell receptor (beta chain) was sequenced for a study of blood T cell repertoires in COVID-19. Cohort 3 recovered donors had two negative PCRs, clearance, or symptom resolution. This clone was found many times. Generated by immunoSEQ multiplex PCR, the TCRdb table keeps only in-frame clones and is missing some. The sample gives 200,000 to 300,000 clones, approximately 86% of which show up once; over 2.5% is in the top ten. Trimming took 3 bases from V and 8 from J, leaving 12 bases between them. From germline, CDR1 is SGHRS and CDR2 YFSETQ. The CDR3 runs 13 residues. The sample consisted of PBMCs or T cells enriched from blood (not recorded which). V gene TRBV5-1 combines with J gene TRBJ2-1; the D gene is possibly TRBD2 (6 bases). The TCR comes from a woman between 18 and 30 years old who had recovered from COVID-19. CDR3 residues: CASSSFTGDEQFF. As DNA, the CDR3 is TGCGCCAGCAGCTCCTTTACGGGAGATGAGCAGTTCTTC.